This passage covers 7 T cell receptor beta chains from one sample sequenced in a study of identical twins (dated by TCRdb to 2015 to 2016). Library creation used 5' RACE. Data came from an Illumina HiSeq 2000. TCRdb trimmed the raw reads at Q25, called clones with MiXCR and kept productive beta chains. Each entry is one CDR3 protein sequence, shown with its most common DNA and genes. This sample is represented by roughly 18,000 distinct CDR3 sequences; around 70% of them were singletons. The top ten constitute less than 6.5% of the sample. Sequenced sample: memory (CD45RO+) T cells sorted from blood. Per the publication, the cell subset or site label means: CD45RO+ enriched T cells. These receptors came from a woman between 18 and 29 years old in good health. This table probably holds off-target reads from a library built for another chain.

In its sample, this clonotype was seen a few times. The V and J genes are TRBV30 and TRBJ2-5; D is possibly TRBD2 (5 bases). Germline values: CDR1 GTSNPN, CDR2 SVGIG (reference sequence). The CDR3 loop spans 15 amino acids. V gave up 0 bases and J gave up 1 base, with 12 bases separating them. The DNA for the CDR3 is TGTGCCTGGAGTGTGGGTGGGAGCGGCCAAGAGACCCAGTACTTC. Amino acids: CAWSVGGSGQETQYF. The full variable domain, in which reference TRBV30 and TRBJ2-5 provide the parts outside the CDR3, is SQTIHQWPATLVQPVGSPLSLECTVEGTSNPNLYWYRQAAGRGLQLLFYSVGIGQISSEVPQNLSASRPQDRQFILSSKKLLLSDSGFYLCAWSVGGSGQETQYFGPGTRLLVL.

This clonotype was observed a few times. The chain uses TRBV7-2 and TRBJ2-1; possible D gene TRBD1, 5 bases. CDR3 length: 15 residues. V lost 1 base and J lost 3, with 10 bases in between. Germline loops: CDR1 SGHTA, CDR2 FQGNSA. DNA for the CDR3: TGTGCCAGCAGCTTAGAGGGGATCAACTACAATGAGCAGTTCTTC. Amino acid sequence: CASSLEGINYNEQFF.

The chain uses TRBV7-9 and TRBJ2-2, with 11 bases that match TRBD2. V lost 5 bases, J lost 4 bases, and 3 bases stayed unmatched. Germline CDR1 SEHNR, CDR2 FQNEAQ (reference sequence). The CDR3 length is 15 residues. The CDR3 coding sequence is TGTGCCAGCAGCCGGACTAGCGGGCTCACCGGGGAGCTGTTTTTT. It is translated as CASSRTSGLTGELFF. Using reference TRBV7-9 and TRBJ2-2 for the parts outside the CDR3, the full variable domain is DTGVSQNPRHKITKRGQNVTFRCDPISEHNRLYWYRQTLGQGPEFLTYFQNEAQLEKSRLLSDRFSAERPKGSFSTLEIQRTEQGDSAMYLCASSRTSGLTGELFFGEGSRLTVL.

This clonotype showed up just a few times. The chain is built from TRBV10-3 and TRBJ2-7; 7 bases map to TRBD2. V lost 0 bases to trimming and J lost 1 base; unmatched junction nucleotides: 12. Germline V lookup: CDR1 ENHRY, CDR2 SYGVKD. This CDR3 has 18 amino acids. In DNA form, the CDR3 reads TGTGCCATCAGTGAGTCGAAGTACGGGGCGGGAGTATCCTACGAGCAGTACTTC. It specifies CAISESKYGAGVSYEQYF.

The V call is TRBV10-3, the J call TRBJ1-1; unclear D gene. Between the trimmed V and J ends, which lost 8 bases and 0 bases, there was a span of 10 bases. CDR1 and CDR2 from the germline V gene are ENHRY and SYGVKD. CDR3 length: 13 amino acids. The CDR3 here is CAIQSGLNTEAFF. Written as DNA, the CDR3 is TGTGCCATCCAATCCGGGCTGAACACTGAAGCTTTCTTT.

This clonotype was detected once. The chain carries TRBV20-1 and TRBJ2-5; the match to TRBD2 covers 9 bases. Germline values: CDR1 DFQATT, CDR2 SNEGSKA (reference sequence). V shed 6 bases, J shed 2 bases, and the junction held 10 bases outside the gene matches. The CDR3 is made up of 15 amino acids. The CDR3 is CSAQERGRGQETQYF. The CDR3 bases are TGCAGTGCCCAGGAGCGCGGGAGGGGGCAAGAGACCCAGTACTTC.

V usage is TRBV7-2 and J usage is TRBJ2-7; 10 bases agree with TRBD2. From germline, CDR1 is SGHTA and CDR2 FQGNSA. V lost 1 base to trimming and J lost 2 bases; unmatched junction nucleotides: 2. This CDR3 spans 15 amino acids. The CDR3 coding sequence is TGTGCCAGCAGCTTAGAAGCGGGAGGGCCCTACGAGCAGTACTTC. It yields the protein CASSLEAGGPYEQYF.